This TCR beta chain was recovered during a study of shared clonotypes between healthy human individuals. Study conclusions and caveats: The naive CD4 repertoires of a handful of donors were compared, and roughly 5.1% of clonotypes were shared.

The CDR3 is 15 amino acids. Germline CDR1 is SGHRS and CDR2 is YFSETQ. The ends were cut back, 4 bases at V and 3 bases at J, with 11 bases in the middle. Each replicate PCR on the sorted subsets used 150 to 200 ng DNA (around 30,000 T cell genomes). Profiled with immunoSEQ multiplex PCR; TCRdb holds only in-frame clones, not every one. The sample has over 2 million clones, 85% to 95% seen once. In this sample, this clone turned up many times. Its antigen remains unknown. The sample consisted of naive CD4+ T cells sorted from blood. Stated subset: CD45RA+ positively selected. The TCR sequence derives from a man aged 18 to 30 in good health. J is TRBJ1-6 and V is TRBV5-1, with D possibly matching TRBD1 (5 bases). Here the CDR3 reads CASSPGGDYNSPLHF. Written as DNA, the CDR3 is TGCGCCAGCAGCCCTGGGGGGGACTATAATTCACCCCTCCACTTT.